What follows are 15 T cell receptor beta chains derived from one specimen sequenced in a study of blood T cell repertoires in COVID-19. Sequencing was performed with immunoSEQ multiplex PCR; in TCRdb, only in-frame clones are kept and a portion is missing. The table has tens of thousands of clones, around 84% seen once. The sequenced sample was peripheral blood. These receptors all come from a man aged 65 to 85 with acute or convalescent COVID-19.

The chain joins TRBV9 to TRBJ2-5; 7 positions agree with TRBD2. Germline V gene lookup returns CDR1 SGDLS and CDR2 YYNGEE. The CDR3 loop spans 14 amino acids. The V and J ends lost 0 bases and 5 bases, in that order; junction bases with no gene match: 4. The CDR3 DNA is TGTGCCAGCAGCGTAGCGGGGGGTACGGAGACCCAGTACTTC. This gives the protein CASSVAGGTETQYF.

V usage is TRBV24-1 and J usage is TRBJ1-3, with D possibly matching TRBD1 (6 bases). Per germline, CDR1 KGHDR and CDR2 SFDVKD. V lost 4 bases to trimming and J lost 0 bases, with 9 bases between them. CDR3 length: 15 amino acids. CDR3 region: CATSDPGVSGNTIYF. CDR3 DNA: TGTGCCACCAGTGACCCAGGGGTCTCTGGAAACACCATATATTTT.

This chain uses TRBV3-1 (or the pseudogene TRBV3-2) with TRBJ2-7, with a tentative D call TRBD1 (6 bases). This CDR3 spans 12 amino acids. Germline V CDR1 and CDR2: LGHDT, YNNKEL (reference sequence). V lost 1 base and J lost 9, with 10 bases in between. The CDR3 protein is CASSQALGGQYF. DNA of the CDR3: TGTGCCAGCAGCCAAGCCTTAGGGGGGCAGTACTTC.

V gene TRBV14 combines with J gene TRBJ2-1, with 7 bases that match TRBD2. J was trimmed by 7 bases and V by 1 base; bases with no gene match: 10. From germline, CDR1 is SGHDN and CDR2 FVKESK. The CDR3 has 16 residues. In nucleotides, the CDR3 is TGTGCCAGCAGCCAAGCCGCGGGGCGGGGGAGGAATGAGCAGTTCTTC. The encoded protein is CASSQAAGRGRNEQFF.

This chain links TRBV6-6 with TRBJ2-7, with D perhaps matching TRBD2 (5 bases). The CDR3 extends over 14 amino acids. The ends were cut back, 2 bases at V and 7 bases at J, with 15 bases in the middle. CDR1 is MNHNY, CDR2 SVGAGI, per germline (reference sequence). The CDR3 loop reads CASSYTFRDGEQYF. DNA of the CDR3: TGTGCCAGCAGTTACACCTTTCGGGATGGTGAGCAGTACTTC.

The genes are TRBV11-2 and TRBJ1-1; TRBD1 might be the D (6 bases). The CDR3 extends over 19 amino acids. Germline V lookup: CDR1 SGHAT, CDR2 FQNNGV. With 2 bases removed from V and 0 bases from J, the gap between germline ends came to 22 bases. The CDR3 loop reads CASSLFILLQGEMNTEAFF. The DNA of the CDR3 is TGTGCCAGCAGCTTATTTATCCTCCTACAGGGAGAGATGAACACTGAAGCTTTCTTT.

V and J are TRBV29-1 and TRBJ2-3; maybe TRBD2 (5 bases). Trimming removed 5 bases from V and 0 bases from J, with 9 bases in between. Germline V gene sequence: CDR1 SQVTM, CDR2 ANQGSEA. The CDR3 sequence is 13 residues long. The CDR3 spells CSVSTSSTDTQYF. The DNA of the CDR3 is TGCAGCGTTTCCACTAGTAGCACAGATACGCAGTATTTT.

The J gene is TRBJ2-7, the V gene TRBV7-2; D unclear. The CDR3 length is 12 residues. The germline CDR1 and CDR2 sequences are SGHTA and FQGNSA. V lost 4 bases to trimming and J lost 7 bases, with 11 bases between them. The CDR3 sequence is CASSYHRREQYF. CDR3 nucleotide sequence: TGTGCCAGCAGCTACCATCGTCGGGAGCAGTACTTC.

V is TRBV28 and J is TRBJ2-3, with D perhaps TRBD2 (7 bases). Deletions cut 6 bases from V and 2 bases from J, with 12 bases between. The germline V gene encodes CDR1 MDHEN and CDR2 SYDVKM. This CDR3 region has 14 residues. In DNA form, the CDR3 reads TGTGCCAGCAGCACAGGGACTATCACAGATACGCAGTATTTT. It yields the protein CASSTGTITDTQYF.

The J gene is TRBJ2-7, the V gene TRBV7-9; D is possibly TRBD1 (6 bases). Per germline, CDR1 SEHNR and CDR2 FQNEAQ (reference sequence). The CDR3 length is 14 residues. The germline V and J ends were trimmed by 1 base and 3 bases, with 10 bases remaining between them. CDR3 sequence: CASSLVAGVYEQYF. Written as DNA, the CDR3 is TGTGCCAGCAGCTTAGTGGCAGGGGTCTACGAGCAGTACTTC.

The genes are TRBV6-4 and TRBJ2-7; D is perhaps TRBD2 (5 bases). With 11 bases removed from V and 7 bases from J, the gap between germline ends came to 15 bases. The CDR3 spans 11 residues. Germline loops: CDR1 MRHNA, CDR2 SNTAGT. CDR3 DNA sequence: TGTGCCGATGCGCGGGTGGGGGAGCAGTACGTC. Protein product: CADARVGEQYV.

This chain uses TRBV1 with TRBJ1-3. TRBV1 is a pseudogene segment. The CDR3 covers 14 residues. CDR3 loop: CTSSLPYTIDTIYF. The CDR3 bases are TGCACCAGCAGCCTGCCTTACACTATAGACACCATATATTTT.

This clone has only one observation. The chain combines TRBV27 with TRBJ1-4, with D tentatively TRBD1 (6 bases). CDR3 length: 14 residues. V lost 3 bases and J 7 bases, leaving 12 bases between the germline ends. CDR1 and CDR2 from the germline V gene are MNHEY and SMNVEV (reference sequence). CDR3 DNA sequence: TGTGCCAGCAGTTTTTTACAGGGTGGTGAAAAACTGTTTTTT. It translates to CASSFLQGGEKLFF.

This sequence joins TRBV15 and TRBJ2-3; 12 nucleotides match TRBD2. There are 16 residues in the CDR3. The germline gives CDR1 LNHNV, CDR2 YYDKDF (reference sequence). Trimming took 2 bases from V and 6 from J; bases not matched to a gene: 6. CDR3 DNA sequence: TGTGCCACCAGCAGAAAACCCCTAGCGGGAGGGGATACGCAGTATTTT. This sequence encodes CATSRKPLAGGDTQYF.

This clone was seen a single time. The chain recombines TRBV5-5 with TRBJ2-3; 8 bases agree with TRBD2. The CDR3 is 17 amino acids. Germline CDR1 and CDR2: SGHKS and YYEKEE (reference sequence). J gave up 4 bases and V 3 bases, and 13 bases lay outside the gene matches. CDR3 sequence reads: CASSSDPRGLGADTQYF. The CDR3 nucleotides read TGTGCCAGCAGCTCGGATCCCAGGGGACTAGGGGCAGATACGCAGTATTTT.